What follows is one TCR beta chain and its context. This clonotype has a handful of counts. Its cognate antigen has yet to be identified. There are no base qualities to consult, and no much larger clone falls within one base. The cysteine opens and the phenylalanine closes a CDR3 of 13 amino acids. The CDR3 DNA has 39 bases and is translated from base 1. CDR1 MNHEY and CDR2 SVGEGT were looked up in the germline V gene. V sheds 0 bases and J sheds 6 bases, leaving 8 bases between their ends. The sample's treatment or condition label, decoded: allogeneic hematopoietic cell transplantation with graft depleted of TCRalphabeta T cells and CD19 B cells. The children who served as transplant recipients had been given grafts of TCRalphabeta/CD19-depleted allogeneic hematopoietic cells. This specimen belongs to a study of T-cell reconstitution after alpha-beta-depleted transplantation in children listed by TCRdb under 2016. Regarding the study in general: T-cell immune reconstitution after TCRalphabeta/CD19-depleted allogeneic hematopoietic cell transplantation in children was quantitatively tracked in the study by means of TCR repertoire profiling.

Overall study results and their limits: The apparently early recovery of alphabetaT-cell counts about two months after transplant reportedly depended on only several hundred rapidly expanded clones that came from non-depleted graft cells. In some patients, the high TCRbeta diversity seen at day 60 was put down to recipient T cells and intrathymic progenitors that had survived conditioning. Over the following months the frequencies of hyperexpanded clones went down, and after one year T-cell counts and TCRbeta diversity were mostly credited to newly produced T cells.

Preparation of the library involved PCR. The instrument given in TCRdb is Illumina HiSeq 2500. Molecular barcoding was employed in the preparation of TCR libraries, with unique molecular identifiers being used to normalize TCRbeta repertoire quantification. In-frame beta chains were kept once TCRdb had trimmed the public reads at Q25 with fastp and called clones with MiXCR. Rows with one shared CDR3 protein collapse into an entry with the most common genes and DNA. Counted in this sample were 250,000 to 300,000 distinct CDR3 sequences; 6.5% to 9% of them appeared once. The ten most abundant clones make up approximately 8.6% of the sample.

The chain links TRBV6-2 or TRBV6-3 with TRBJ1-1, with no D gene named confidently. The sample was peripheral blood, taken 360 days after TCRalphabeta/CD19-depleted stem cell transplant. The sequence derives from a female patient between 2 and 15 years old who had a stem cell transplant for Fanconi anemia, so the T cells may come from the graft donor. The CDR3 has the sequence CASSYSYTPEAFF. The nucleotides read TGTGCCAGCAGTTACTCTTACACCCCTGAAGCTTTCTTT.